The 2 T cell receptor beta chains in this list originate from one sample, sequenced in a study of beta chain features in type 1 diabetes. For these receptors, no antigen is known. Study results and limitations: There was a moderate but significant shortening of TCRB CDR3s in all four CD4+ subsets of Type 1 diabetes patients.

Expressed TCRB transcripts were sequenced after all isolated RNA was converted to cDNA. Assay: immunoSEQ multiplex PCR; the TCRdb copy retains only in-frame clones and omits some. Of some 350,000 clones listed, roughly 14% are singletons. The specimen was naive CD4+ T cells from blood. All receptors derive from a woman under 30 with type 1 diabetes.

The J gene is TRBJ2-5, the V gene TRBV6-5, with 7 bases aligning to TRBD1. J gave up 4 bases and V 0 bases, and 8 bases lay outside the gene matches. Looked up from germline, CDR1 is MNHEY and CDR2 is SVGAGI. This CDR3 contains 16 residues. The DNA for the CDR3 is TGTGCCAGCAGTTACTCGAAGGGCACAGGGGTAGAGACCCAGTACTTC. This encodes CASSYSKGTGVETQYF.

This clone was recorded a few times. This rearrangement joins TRBV18 to TRBJ2-7; 7 bases are shared with TRBD1. CDR1 is KGHSH, CDR2 LQKENI, per germline. V was pared by 3 bases and J by 4 bases, with 6 bases of the junction left unmatched. This CDR3 is built from 14 residues. The CDR3 loop is CASSPGTAIYEQYV. CDR3 coding DNA: TGTGCCAGCTCACCGGGGACAGCTATATACGAGCAGTACGTC.